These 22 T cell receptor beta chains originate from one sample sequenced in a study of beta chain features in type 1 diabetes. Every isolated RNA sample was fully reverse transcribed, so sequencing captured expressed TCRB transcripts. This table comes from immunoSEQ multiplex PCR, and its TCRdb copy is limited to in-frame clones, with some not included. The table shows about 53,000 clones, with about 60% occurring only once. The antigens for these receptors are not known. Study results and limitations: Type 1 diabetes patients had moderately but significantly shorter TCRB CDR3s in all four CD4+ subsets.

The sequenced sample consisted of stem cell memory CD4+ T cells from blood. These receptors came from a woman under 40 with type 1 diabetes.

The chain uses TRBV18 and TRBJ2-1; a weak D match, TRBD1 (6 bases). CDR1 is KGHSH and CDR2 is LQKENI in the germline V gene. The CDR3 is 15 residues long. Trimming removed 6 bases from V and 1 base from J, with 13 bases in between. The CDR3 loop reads CASSLLRGSYNEQFF. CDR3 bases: TGTGCCAGCTCCCTACTCAGGGGTTCCTACAATGAGCAGTTCTTC.

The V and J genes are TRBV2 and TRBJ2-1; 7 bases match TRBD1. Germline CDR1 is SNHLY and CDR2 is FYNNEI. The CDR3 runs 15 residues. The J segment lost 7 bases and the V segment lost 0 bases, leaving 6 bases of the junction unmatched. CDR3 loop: CASSEATGVGNEQFF. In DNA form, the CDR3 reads TGTGCCAGCAGTGAAGCCACAGGGGTAGGTAATGAGCAGTTCTTC.

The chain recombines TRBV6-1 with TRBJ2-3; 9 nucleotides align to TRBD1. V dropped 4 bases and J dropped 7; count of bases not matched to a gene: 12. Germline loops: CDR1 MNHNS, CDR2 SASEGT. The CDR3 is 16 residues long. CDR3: CASSAAPGTGRNTQYF. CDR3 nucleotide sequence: TGTGCCAGCAGTGCCGCGCCCGGGACAGGGCGGAATACGCAGTATTTT.

DNA of the CDR3: TGTGCCAGCAGACCCAGACGGTCAGGAGGCCAAAACATTCAGTACTTC. Translating gives CASRPRRSGGQNIQYF. The V gene is TRBV28, the J gene TRBJ2-4, with D maybe TRBD2 (5 bases). Trimming cost V 6 bases and J 5 bases, with 20 bases left between them. CDR3 length: 16 amino acids. Germline CDR1 reads MDHEN; CDR2 reads SYDVKM.

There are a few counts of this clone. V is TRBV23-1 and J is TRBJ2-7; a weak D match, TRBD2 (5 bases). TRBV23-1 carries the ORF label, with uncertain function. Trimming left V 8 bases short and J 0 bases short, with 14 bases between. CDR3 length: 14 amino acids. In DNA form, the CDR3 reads TGCGCCAGCGCAGACGCGGGTCTCTCCTACGAGCAGTACTTC. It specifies CASADAGLSYEQYF.

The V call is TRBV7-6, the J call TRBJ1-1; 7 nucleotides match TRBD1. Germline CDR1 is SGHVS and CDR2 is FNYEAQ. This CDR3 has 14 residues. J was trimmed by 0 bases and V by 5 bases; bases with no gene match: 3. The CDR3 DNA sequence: TGTGCCAGCAGCCGGGACAGCCTGAACACTGAAGCTTTCTTT. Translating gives CASSRDSLNTEAFF.

The CDR3 loop is CASTPLAENNEQFF. The CDR3 bases are TGCGCCAGCACCCCCCTAGCGGAAAACAATGAGCAGTTCTTC. The chain combines TRBV5-1 with TRBJ2-1; TRBD2 agrees at 7 bases. Per the germline V gene, CDR1 is SGHRS and CDR2 is YFSETQ. This CDR3 is 14 amino acids long. With V trimmed by 6 bases and J by 5 bases, 8 bases remained unmatched.

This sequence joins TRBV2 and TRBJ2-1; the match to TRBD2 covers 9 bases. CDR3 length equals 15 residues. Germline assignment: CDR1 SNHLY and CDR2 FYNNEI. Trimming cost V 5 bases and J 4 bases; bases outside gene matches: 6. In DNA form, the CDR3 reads TGTGCCAGCAGTTTCTCGGGACTAGCTTACAATGAGCAGTTCTTC. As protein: CASSFSGLAYNEQFF. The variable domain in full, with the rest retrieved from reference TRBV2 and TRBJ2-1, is EPEVTQTPSHQVTQMGQEVILRCVPISNHLYFYWYRQILGQKVEFLVSFYNNEISEKSEIFDDQFSVERPDGSNFTLKIRSTKLEDSAMYFCASSFSGLAYNEQFFGPGTRLTVL.

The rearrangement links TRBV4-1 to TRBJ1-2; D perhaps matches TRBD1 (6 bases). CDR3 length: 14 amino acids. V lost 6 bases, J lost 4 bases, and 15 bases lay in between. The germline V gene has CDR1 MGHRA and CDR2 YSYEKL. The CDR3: CASRQRGASYGYTF. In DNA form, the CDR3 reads TGCGCCAGCAGACAACGGGGGGCGAGCTATGGCTACACCTTC.

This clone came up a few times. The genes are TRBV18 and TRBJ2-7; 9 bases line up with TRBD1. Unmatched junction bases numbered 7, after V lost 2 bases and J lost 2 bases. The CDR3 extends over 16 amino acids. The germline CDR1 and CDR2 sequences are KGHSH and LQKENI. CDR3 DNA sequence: TGTGCCAGCTCACCATATCCCGGGACAGGGACCTACGAGCAGTACTTC. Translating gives CASSPYPGTGTYEQYF.

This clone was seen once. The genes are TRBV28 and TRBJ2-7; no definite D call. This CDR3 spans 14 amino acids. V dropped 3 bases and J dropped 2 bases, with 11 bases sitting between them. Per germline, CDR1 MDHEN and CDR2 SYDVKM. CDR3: CASSLVPKPYEQYF. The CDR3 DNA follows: TGTGCCAGCAGTTTGGTCCCTAAACCCTACGAGCAGTACTTC.

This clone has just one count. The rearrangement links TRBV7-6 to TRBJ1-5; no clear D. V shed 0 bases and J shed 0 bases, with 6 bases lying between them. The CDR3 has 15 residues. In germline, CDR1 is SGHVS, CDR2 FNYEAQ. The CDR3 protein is CASSLAADSNQPQHF. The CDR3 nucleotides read TGTGCCAGCAGCTTAGCGGCGGATAGCAATCAGCCCCAGCATTTT. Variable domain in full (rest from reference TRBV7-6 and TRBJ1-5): GAGVSQSPRYKVTKRGQDVALRCDPISGHVSLYWYRQALGQGPEFLTYFNYEAQQDKSGLPNDRFSAERPEGSISTLTIQRTEQRDSAMYRCASSLAADSNQPQHFGDGTRLSIL.

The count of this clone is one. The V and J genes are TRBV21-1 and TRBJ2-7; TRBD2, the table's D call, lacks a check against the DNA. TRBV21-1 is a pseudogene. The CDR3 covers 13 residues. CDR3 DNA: TGTGCCAGCAGCAAAGGGGGCGGGAACGAGCAGTACTTC. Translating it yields CASSKGGGNEQYF.

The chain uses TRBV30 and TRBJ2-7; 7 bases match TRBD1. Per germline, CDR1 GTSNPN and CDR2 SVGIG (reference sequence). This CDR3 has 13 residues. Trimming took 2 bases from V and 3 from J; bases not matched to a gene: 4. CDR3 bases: TGTGCCTGGAGTCCGGGACAGCTCTACGAGCAGTACTTC. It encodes CAWSPGQLYEQYF.

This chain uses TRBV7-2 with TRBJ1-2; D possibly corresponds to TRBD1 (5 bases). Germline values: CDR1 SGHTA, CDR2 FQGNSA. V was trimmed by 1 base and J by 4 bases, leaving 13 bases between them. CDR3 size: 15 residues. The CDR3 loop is CASSLGDRLFYGYTF. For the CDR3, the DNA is TGTGCCAGCAGCTTAGGTGACAGACTTTTCTATGGCTACACCTTC.

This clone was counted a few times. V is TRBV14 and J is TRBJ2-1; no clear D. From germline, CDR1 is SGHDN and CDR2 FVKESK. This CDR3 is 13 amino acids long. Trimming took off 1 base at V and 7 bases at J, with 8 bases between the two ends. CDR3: CASSQGGWNEQFF. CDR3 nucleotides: TGTGCCAGCAGCCAAGGCGGATGGAATGAGCAGTTCTTC.

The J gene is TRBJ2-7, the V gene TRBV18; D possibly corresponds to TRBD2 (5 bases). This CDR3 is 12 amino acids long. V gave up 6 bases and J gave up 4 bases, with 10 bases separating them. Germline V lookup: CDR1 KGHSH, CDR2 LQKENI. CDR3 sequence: CASSPDSYEQYF. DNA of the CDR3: TGTGCCAGCTCCCCGGACTCGTACGAGCAGTACTTC.

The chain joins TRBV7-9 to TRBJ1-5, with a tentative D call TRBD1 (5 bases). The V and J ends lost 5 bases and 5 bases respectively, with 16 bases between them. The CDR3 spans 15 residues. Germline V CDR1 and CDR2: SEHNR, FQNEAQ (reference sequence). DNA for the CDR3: TGTGCCAGCAGCCTTGACGCAGGGCCGTATCAGCCCCAGCATTTT. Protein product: CASSLDAGPYQPQHF.

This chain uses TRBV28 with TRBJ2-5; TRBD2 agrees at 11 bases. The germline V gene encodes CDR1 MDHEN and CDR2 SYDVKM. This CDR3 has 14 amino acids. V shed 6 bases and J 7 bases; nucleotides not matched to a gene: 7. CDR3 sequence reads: CASSSSGRAGTQYF. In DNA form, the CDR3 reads TGTGCCAGCAGCAGTAGCGGGAGGGCGGGGACCCAGTACTTC.

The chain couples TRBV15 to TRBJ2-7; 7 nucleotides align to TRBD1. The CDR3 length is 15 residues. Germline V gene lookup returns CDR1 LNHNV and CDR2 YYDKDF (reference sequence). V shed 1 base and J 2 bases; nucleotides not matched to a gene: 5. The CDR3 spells CATSRGGQGAYEQYF. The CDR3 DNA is TGTGCCACCAGCAGAGGGGGGCAGGGGGCCTACGAGCAGTACTTC.

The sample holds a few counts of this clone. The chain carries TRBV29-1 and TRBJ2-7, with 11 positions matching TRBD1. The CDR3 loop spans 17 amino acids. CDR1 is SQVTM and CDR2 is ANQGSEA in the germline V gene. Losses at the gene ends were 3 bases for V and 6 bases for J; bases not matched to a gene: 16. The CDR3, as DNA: TGCAGCGTTGATTCTGGACAGGGGGCTGGATATTTTGGCGAGCAGTACTTC. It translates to CSVDSGQGAGYFGEQYF.

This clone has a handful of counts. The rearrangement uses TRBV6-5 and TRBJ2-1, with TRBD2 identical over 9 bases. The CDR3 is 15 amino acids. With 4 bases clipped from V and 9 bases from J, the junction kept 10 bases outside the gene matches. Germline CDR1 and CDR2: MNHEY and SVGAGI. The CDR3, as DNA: TGTGCCAGCAGTTTCACGACTAGCGGCGGGGGTGAGCAGTTCTTC. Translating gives CASSFTTSGGGEQFF.